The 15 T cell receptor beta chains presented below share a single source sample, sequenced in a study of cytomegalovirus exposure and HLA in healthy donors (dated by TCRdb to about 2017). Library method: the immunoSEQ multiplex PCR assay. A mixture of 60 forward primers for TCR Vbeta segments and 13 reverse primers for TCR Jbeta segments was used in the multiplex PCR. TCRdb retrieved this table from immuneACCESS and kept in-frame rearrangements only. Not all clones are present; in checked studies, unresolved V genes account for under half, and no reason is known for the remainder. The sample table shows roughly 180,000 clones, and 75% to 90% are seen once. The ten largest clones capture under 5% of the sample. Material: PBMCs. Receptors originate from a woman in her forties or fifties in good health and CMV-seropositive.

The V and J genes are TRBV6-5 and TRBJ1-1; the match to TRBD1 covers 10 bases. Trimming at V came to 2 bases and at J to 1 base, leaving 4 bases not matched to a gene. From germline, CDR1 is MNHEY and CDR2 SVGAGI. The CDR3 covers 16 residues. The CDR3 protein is CASSYHGQGENTEAFF. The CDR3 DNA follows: TGTGCCAGCAGTTACCACGGACAGGGGGAGAACACTGAAGCTTTCTTT.

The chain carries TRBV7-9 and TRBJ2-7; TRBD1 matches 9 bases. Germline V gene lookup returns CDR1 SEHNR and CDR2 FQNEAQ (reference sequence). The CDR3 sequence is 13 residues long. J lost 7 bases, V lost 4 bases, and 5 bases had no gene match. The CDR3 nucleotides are TGTGCCAGCAGCTCTGGACAGGGGTGGGAGCAGTACTTC. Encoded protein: CASSSGQGWEQYF.

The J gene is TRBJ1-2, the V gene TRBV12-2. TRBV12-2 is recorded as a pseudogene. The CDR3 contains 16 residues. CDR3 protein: CASRLEGLILDYGYTF. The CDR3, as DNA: TGTGCAAGTCGCTTAGAAGGTCTGATTCTAGACTATGGCTACACCTTC.

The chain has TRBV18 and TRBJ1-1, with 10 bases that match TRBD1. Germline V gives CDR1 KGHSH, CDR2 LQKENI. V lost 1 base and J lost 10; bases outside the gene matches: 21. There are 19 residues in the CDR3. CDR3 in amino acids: CASSPLTVQTGTGVYRAFF. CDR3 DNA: TGTGCCAGCTCACCACTCACTGTCCAGACCGGGACAGGGGTATATCGAGCTTTCTTT.

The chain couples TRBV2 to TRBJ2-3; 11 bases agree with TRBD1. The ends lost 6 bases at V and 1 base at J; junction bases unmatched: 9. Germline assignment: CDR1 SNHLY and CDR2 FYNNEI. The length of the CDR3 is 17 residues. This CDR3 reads CASRRTMGQGGTDTQYF. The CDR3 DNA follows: TGTGCCAGCAGGAGGACTATGGGACAGGGGGGCACAGATACGCAGTATTTT.

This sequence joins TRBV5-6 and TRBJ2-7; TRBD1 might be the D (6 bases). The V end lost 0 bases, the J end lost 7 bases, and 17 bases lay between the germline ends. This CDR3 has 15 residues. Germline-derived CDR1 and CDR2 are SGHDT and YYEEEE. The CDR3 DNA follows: TGTGCCAGCAGCTTGGTGTCAGGGGCCACCACAGAGCAGTACTTC. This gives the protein CASSLVSGATTEQYF.

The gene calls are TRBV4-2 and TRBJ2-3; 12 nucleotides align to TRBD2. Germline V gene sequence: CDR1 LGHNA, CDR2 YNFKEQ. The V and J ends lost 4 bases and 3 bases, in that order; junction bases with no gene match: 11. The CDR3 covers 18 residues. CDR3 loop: CASSPTSGGGPGTDTQYF. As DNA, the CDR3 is TGTGCCAGCAGCCCGACTAGCGGGGGCGGCCCAGGGACAGATACGCAGTATTTT.

The DNA for the CDR3 is TGTGCCGTGACCGGGACAGGGAGTGGAAACACCATATATTTT. It yields the protein CAVTGTGSGNTIYF. This rearrangement joins TRBV10-3 to TRBJ1-3, with 9 bases identical to TRBD1. The CDR3 consists of 14 residues. V gave up 11 bases and J gave up 3 bases; unmatched junction bases: 8. CDR1 is ENHRY and CDR2 is SYGVKD in the germline V gene.

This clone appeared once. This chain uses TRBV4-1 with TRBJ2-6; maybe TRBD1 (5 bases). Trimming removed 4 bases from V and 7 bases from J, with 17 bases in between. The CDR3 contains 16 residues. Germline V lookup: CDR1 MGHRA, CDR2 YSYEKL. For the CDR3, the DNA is TGCGCCAGCAGCCTCGCGGCAGGGATCCGCGCCAACGTCCTGACTTTC. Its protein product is CASSLAAGIRANVLTF.

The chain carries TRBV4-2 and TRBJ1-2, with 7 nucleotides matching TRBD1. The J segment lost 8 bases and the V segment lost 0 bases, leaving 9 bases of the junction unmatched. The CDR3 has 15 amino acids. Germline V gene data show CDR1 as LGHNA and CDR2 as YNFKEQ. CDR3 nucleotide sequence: TGTGCCAGCAGCCAAGATTGGAAGGGGGCTTACGGCTACACCTTC. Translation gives CASSQDWKGAYGYTF.

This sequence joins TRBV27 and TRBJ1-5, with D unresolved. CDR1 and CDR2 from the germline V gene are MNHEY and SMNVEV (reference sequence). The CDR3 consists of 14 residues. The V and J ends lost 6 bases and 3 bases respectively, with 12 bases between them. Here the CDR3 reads CASRPAGFNQPQHF. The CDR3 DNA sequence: TGTGCCAGCAGGCCAGCGGGGTTCAATCAGCCCCAGCATTTT.

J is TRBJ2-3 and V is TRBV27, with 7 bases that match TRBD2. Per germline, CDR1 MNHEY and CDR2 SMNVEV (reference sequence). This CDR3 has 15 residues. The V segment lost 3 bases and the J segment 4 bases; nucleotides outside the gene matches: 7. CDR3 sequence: CASSLWGSGADTQYF. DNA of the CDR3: TGTGCCAGCAGTTTGTGGGGGAGCGGGGCAGATACGCAGTATTTT.

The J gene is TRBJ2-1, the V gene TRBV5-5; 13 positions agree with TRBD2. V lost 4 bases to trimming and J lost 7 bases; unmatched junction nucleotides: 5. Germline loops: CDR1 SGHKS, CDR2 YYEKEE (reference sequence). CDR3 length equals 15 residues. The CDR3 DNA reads TGTGCCAGCAGCGTCGGACTAGCGGGAGTAAATGAGCAGTTCTTC. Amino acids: CASSVGLAGVNEQFF.

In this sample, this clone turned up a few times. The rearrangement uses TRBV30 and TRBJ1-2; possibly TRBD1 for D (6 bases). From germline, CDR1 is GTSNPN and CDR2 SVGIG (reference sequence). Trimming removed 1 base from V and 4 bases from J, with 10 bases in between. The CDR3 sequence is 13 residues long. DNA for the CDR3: TGTGCCTGGAGTGAGCAGGGGTCCTATGGCTACACCTTC. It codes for CAWSEQGSYGYTF.

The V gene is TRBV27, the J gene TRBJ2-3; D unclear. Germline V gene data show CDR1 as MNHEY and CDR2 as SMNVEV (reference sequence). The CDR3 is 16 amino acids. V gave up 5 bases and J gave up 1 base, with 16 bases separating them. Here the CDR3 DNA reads TGTGCCAGCAGTCACACTACCGGGTCAGGCACAGATACGCAGTATTTT. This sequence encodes CASSHTTGSGTDTQYF.